This entry lists 8 T cell receptor beta chains sequenced from one sample in a study of regulatory T cells in long-lasting Graves disease. Time point: newly diagnosed GD, antithyroid drugs for less than 3 months. The TCR library used RNA extracted from PBMCs. Building of the TCR beta libraries involved iRepertoire HTBI primers and Arm-PCR of CDR3 regions. TCRdb ran MiXCR on the multiplex PCR reads and lists one entry per CDR3 protein. The data contain some 350,000 distinct CDR3 sequences, around 16% of them singletons. These data were also reused for a study on T cells in Graves' hyperthyroidism and ophthalmopathy.

The sequencing here drew on peripheral blood mononuclear cells (PBMCs), taken at new diagnosis, from a patient treated with antithyroid drugs. The receptors derive from a woman aged 18-29 years with Graves disease.

This clonotype was recorded at least ten times. The genes are TRBV11-2 and TRBJ2-3, with 9 bases lining up with TRBD2. Germline CDR1 is SGHAT and CDR2 is FQNNGV. The CDR3 contains 15 residues. With 7 bases clipped from V and 3 bases from J, the junction kept 8 bases outside the gene matches. DNA for the CDR3: TGTGCCAGCACCGACGTAGCGGGAGCTACAGATACGCAGTATTTT. Protein: CASTDVAGATDTQYF.

The chain carries TRBV28 and TRBJ2-5, with 11 bases matching TRBD2. V trimming: 5 bases; J trimming: 3 bases; junction bases outside the gene matches: 17. This CDR3 region has 19 residues. Germline V gene data show CDR1 as MDHEN and CDR2 as SYDVKM. The CDR3 sequence is CASSPVPVGLAEGEETQYF. CDR3 DNA sequence: TGTGCCAGCAGTCCGGTACCGGTGGGACTAGCGGAGGGGGAAGAGACCCAGTACTTC.

This clonotype was recorded a few times. This chain uses TRBV6-1 with TRBJ2-3, with 15 bases that match TRBD2. The CDR3 is 17 residues long. The V and J ends lost 5 bases and 4 bases, in that order; junction bases with no gene match: 7. Germline V CDR1 and CDR2: MNHNS, SASEGT. The CDR3 DNA reads TGTGCCAGCAGTCTAGGACTAGCGGGGGGGCGAGCAGATACGCAGTATTTT. As protein: CASSLGLAGGRADTQYF.

This clonotype was seen ten or more times. This chain joins TRBV7-2 and TRBJ2-7, with D possibly matching TRBD1 (6 bases). The germline V and J ends were trimmed by 0 bases and 3 bases, with 21 bases remaining between them. CDR1 is SGHTA and CDR2 is FQGNSA in the germline V gene. There are 18 residues in the CDR3. The CDR3 loop reads CASSLAKLRTGPYYEQYF. The CDR3 nucleotides read TGTGCCAGCAGCTTAGCGAAATTACGAACAGGGCCCTACTACGAGCAGTACTTC.

In its sample, this clonotype was seen many times. V and J are TRBV28 and TRBJ1-1, with TRBD1 as a possible D gene (6 bases). Germline V gene sequence: CDR1 MDHEN, CDR2 SYDVKM. The CDR3 has 14 residues. V was clipped by 7 bases and J by 4 bases, with 16 bases between them. The CDR3 here is CASTSWGARTEAFF. CDR3 DNA: TGTGCCAGCACCTCTTGGGGGGCGCGCACTGAAGCTTTCTTT.

In its sample, this clonotype was seen a few times. The rearrangement joins TRBV5-4 to TRBJ1-6; no clear D gene. Germline V gives CDR1 SGHNT, CDR2 YYREEE (reference sequence). V was trimmed by 0 bases and J by 7 bases, leaving 11 bases between them. This CDR3 region has 15 residues. The CDR3 loop is CASSLGGKANSPLHF. The CDR3 region has the DNA TGTGCCAGCAGCTTGGGCGGGAAAGCCAATTCACCCCTCCACTTT.

The chain is built from TRBV11-2 and TRBJ2-3; 11 bases are shared with TRBD2. Germline V gene sequence: CDR1 SGHAT, CDR2 FQNNGV. Unmatched junction bases numbered 10, after V lost 3 bases and J lost 5 bases. The CDR3 is 17 residues long. CDR3 sequence: CASSFLTSGGHLDTQYF. The CDR3 DNA is TGTGCCAGCAGCTTCCTCACTAGCGGGGGCCACCTAGATACGCAGTATTTT.

This clonotype was counted at least ten times. The rearrangement joins TRBV2 to TRBJ1-2; 12 nucleotides line up with TRBD1. Germline-derived CDR1 and CDR2 are SNHLY and FYNNEI. This CDR3 is 16 amino acids long. V shed 3 bases and J 4 bases; nucleotides not matched to a gene: 6. The CDR3 is CASSERGTGGGYGYTF. CDR3 nucleotides: TGTGCCAGCAGTGAGCGGGGGACAGGGGGCGGCTATGGCTACACCTTC.